The sequence of this T cell receptor (beta chain) was determined in a study of cytomegalovirus exposure and HLA in healthy donors. The wider study: Roughly 80 million unique TCRs from HLA-typed donors made up an early data release. General study findings and limits: Excluded: some indistinguishable V segments such as TRBV6-2 and TRBV6-3. In an earlier analysis, productive rearrangement rates for most beta V segments clustered near 87% or 30%.

Amplification used 60 Vbeta primers and 13 Jbeta primers. Clones were read by immunoSEQ multiplex PCR, and TCRdb kept only the in-frame ones, dropping some. The table has some 140,000 clones, roughly 79% seen once. As for this clone: Its cognate antigen is unknown.

The CDR3 loop spans 15 amino acids. Germline V gene lookup returns CDR1 SGHTA and CDR2 FQGNSA. V shed 7 bases and J 3 bases; nucleotides not matched to a gene: 9. The sample was PBMCs. This sequence joins TRBV7-2 and TRBJ2-7, with 10 nucleotides matching TRBD2. This sequence originates from a man aged 25-45 years in good health and CMV-seronegative. Written as DNA, the CDR3 is TGTGCCAGCAACCGAGGGCTAGCGGGAGTCTACGAGCAGTACTTC. Amino acids: CASNRGLAGVYEQYF.